This entry concerns a single T cell receptor (beta chain). The antigen remains undetermined. TCR sequencing used cDNA made by reverse transcription of extracted RNA. Generated by immunoSEQ multiplex PCR, the TCRdb table keeps only in-frame clones and is missing some. In the table there are some 19,000 clones, just under 60% of which are singletons. This specimen belongs to a study of CD8+ T cells in alopecia areata. About the research overall: Severity was scored as percentage of affected scalp area in treated patients.

The treatment was: oral pan-JAK inhibitor, 5-10 mg twice daily. Both peripheral blood and punch biopsies of lesional scalp skin were obtained from patients who had alopecia areata. With 5 bases removed from V and 2 bases from J, the gap between germline ends came to 12 bases. Germline assignment: CDR1 SGHTA and CDR2 FQGNSA. The CDR3 is 14 residues long. Study-wide results and caveats: Possibly because of HLA-related factors, TCR sharing was less clear across patients than in mice. Tofacitinib significantly decreased scalp clonality and expanded CD8+ clones among top 100. Given one nonresponder, whether baseline CD8+ expansion relates to response remains uncertain.

This sequence originates from a human donor with alopecia areata. The input for sequencing was skin, taken at week 4, from a patient treated with tofacitinib. The chain joins TRBV7-2 to TRBJ2-5; a possible D gene is TRBD1 (5 bases). CDR3 sequence reads: CASSPQKGQETQYF. The CDR3 DNA reads as TGTGCCAGCAGCCCACAAAAGGGGCAAGAGACCCAGTACTTC.